Below, 2 T cell receptor beta chains from the same sample are listed, as sequenced in a study of prognosis after radiotherapy for stage I lung cancer. Template was genomic DNA; TCR beta CDR3 amplified in two multiplex PCR rounds. Primers targeting each individual TRBV and TRBJ gene were applied in first-round PCR. TCRdb redid the calling of the multiplex PCR reads with MiXCR, one entry per CDR3 protein. The sample shows around 11,000 distinct CDR3 sequences, approximately 50% of them seen only once. The sequencing here drew on PBMCs, taken before or after stereotactic body radiation therapy (not recorded which). The receptors stem from a donor aged 50 or older with non-small cell lung cancer.

This clonotype was counted many times. The V and J genes are TRBV4-1 and TRBJ2-3, with 9 bases fitting TRBD1. CDR3 length: 14 residues. With 6 bases clipped from V and 3 bases from J, the junction kept 4 bases outside the gene matches. The germline CDR1 and CDR2 sequences are MGHRA and YSYEKL. The CDR3 here is CASSGTGTTDTQYF. Written as DNA, the CDR3 is TGCGCCAGCAGTGGGACAGGGACGACAGATACGCAGTATTTT.

About this clonotype itself: Only one base separates this from a far larger clonotype, so it likely reflects a read error. This rearrangement joins TRBV6-9 to TRBJ1-1, with D possibly matching TRBD1 (6 bases). V lost 3 bases to trimming and J lost 10 bases, with 15 bases between them. Germline CDR1 and CDR2: MNHGY and SVAAGI. The CDR3 sequence is 13 residues long. The CDR3 DNA sequence: TGTGCCAGCAGTTACGATGGGCAGGGGCGAGCTTTCTTT. It codes for CASSYDGQGRAFF.